Presented here are 29 T cell receptor beta chains from one specimen sequenced in a study of blood T cell repertoires in COVID-19. Generated by immunoSEQ multiplex PCR, the TCRdb table keeps only in-frame clones and is missing some. Counted here are about 52,000 clones, roughly 87% occurring once; the ten biggest clones make up 10% to 13%. The sequenced material came from peripheral blood. These receptors all come from a human donor in a cohort sampled during active COVID-19.

This chain uses TRBV15 with TRBJ2-7; possible D gene TRBD1, 5 bases. The V end was cut by 4 bases, the J end by 0 bases, with 19 bases between. CDR3 size: 17 residues. Germline values: CDR1 LNHNV, CDR2 YYDKDF (reference sequence). The CDR3 bases are TGTGCCACCAGCACCCAGTCCCGGACAAATTCCTCCTACGAGCAGTACTTC. This gives the protein CATSTQSRTNSSYEQYF.

J is TRBJ2-4 and V is TRBV7-3, with D uncertain. The CDR3 is 13 residues long. Germline loops: CDR1 SGHTA, CDR2 FQGTGA. Trimming removed 5 bases from V and 6 bases from J, with 11 bases in between. The CDR3 DNA sequence: TGTGCCAGCAGCGCCATCCCGGGAAACATTCAGTACTTC. Translated, it gives CASSAIPGNIQYF.

Only one count was recorded for this clone. The chain has TRBV29-1 and TRBJ2-7, with TRBD1 identical over 10 bases. The CDR3 runs to 13 residues. The germline V gene encodes CDR1 SQVTM and CDR2 ANQGSEA. V gave up 7 bases and J gave up 3 bases; unmatched junction bases: 6. Here the CDR3 DNA reads TGCAGCGCGCTGACAGGGGGCCACTACGAGCAGTACTTC. Residues: CSALTGGHYEQYF.

This clone has only a few counts. The rearrangement joins TRBV15 to TRBJ1-5, with D unclear. This CDR3 is 15 amino acids long. Germline CDR1 and CDR2: LNHNV and YYDKDF (reference sequence). Trimming shortened V by 5 bases and J by 0 bases, and 11 bases separated the two germline ends. The CDR3 is CATSSGRDSNQPQHF. The DNA of the CDR3 is TGTGCCACCAGCTCCGGACGGGATAGCAATCAGCCCCAGCATTTT.

The rearrangement uses TRBV5-4 and TRBJ2-5; 13 nucleotides align to TRBD2. J was trimmed by 5 bases and V by 0 bases; bases with no gene match: 4. The CDR3 is 16 residues long. The V gene's germline CDR1 is SGHNT and CDR2 YYREEE (reference sequence). Here the CDR3 reads CASSLAGTSGTETQYF. The CDR3 coding sequence is TGTGCCAGCAGCTTGGCCGGGACTAGCGGGACGGAGACCCAGTACTTC.

The chain recombines TRBV3-1 (or the pseudogene TRBV3-2) with TRBJ2-7; 9 nucleotides align to TRBD1. Germline CDR1 LGHDT, CDR2 YNNKEL (reference sequence). CDR3 length: 14 amino acids. The junction had 8 bases not matched to a gene; V was cut back by 4 bases and J by 7 bases. The DNA of the CDR3 is TGTGCCAGCAGCCTCGGGACAGGGATGAGTGAGCAGTACTTC. It yields the protein CASSLGTGMSEQYF.

This clone was found once. This chain connects TRBV5-4 to TRBJ1-1; TRBD1 matches 7 bases. This CDR3 has 15 residues. The V gene's germline CDR1 is SGHNT and CDR2 YYREEE (reference sequence). The V and J ends lost 0 bases and 5 bases, in that order; junction bases with no gene match: 7. CDR3 loop: CASSLAGRGRTEAFF. CDR3 DNA sequence: TGTGCCAGCAGCTTGGCCGGGAGGGGGCGTACTGAAGCTTTCTTT.

In its sample, this clone was seen a few times. This chain connects TRBV19 to TRBJ1-2; possibly TRBD1 for D (5 bases). Germline-derived CDR1 and CDR2 are LNHDA and SQIVND (reference sequence). Trimming shortened V by 4 bases and J by 5 bases, and 17 bases separated the two germline ends. CDR3 length: 15 amino acids. The CDR3 region is CASSNSRGKLYGYTF. CDR3 DNA sequence: TGTGCCAGTAGTAACTCCCGGGGGAAGCTATATGGCTACACCTTC.

J is TRBJ2-7 and V is TRBV3-1 (or the pseudogene TRBV3-2); 11 bases line up with TRBD2. Germline assignment: CDR1 LGHDT and CDR2 YNNKEL (reference sequence). With 4 bases clipped from V and 1 base from J, the junction kept 9 bases outside the gene matches. The CDR3 contains 17 residues. In DNA form, the CDR3 reads TGTGCCAGCAGCCCCCGACTAGCGGGATGGTTTTCCTACGAGCAGTACTTC. It codes for CASSPRLAGWFSYEQYF.

The rearrangement uses TRBV25-1 and TRBJ2-5; tentatively, D is TRBD1 (5 bases). Germline V CDR1 and CDR2: MGHDK, SYGVNS. Trimming removed 3 bases at V and 4 bases at J, with 9 bases between. The CDR3 is made up of 13 amino acids. For the CDR3, the DNA is TGTGCCAGCAGTGAGTGGGGCGGAGAGACCCAGTACTTC. Translated, it gives CASSEWGGETQYF.

The V call is TRBV7-9, the J call TRBJ1-5; 9 positions agree with TRBD1. With 5 bases clipped from V and 2 bases from J, the junction kept 7 bases outside the gene matches. Germline V CDR1 and CDR2: SEHNR, FQNEAQ (reference sequence). The CDR3 runs 16 residues. CDR3 in amino acids: CASSPQGALGNQPQHF. For the CDR3, the DNA is TGTGCCAGCAGCCCACAGGGGGCGTTAGGCAATCAGCCCCAGCATTTT.

V gene TRBV29-1 combines with J gene TRBJ1-2; D uncertain. Trimming took off 0 bases at V and 0 bases at J, with 5 bases between the two ends. This CDR3 comprises 13 residues. Germline V gene data show CDR1 as SQVTM and CDR2 as ANQGSEA. The CDR3 DNA reads TGCAGCGTTGAAGATGCGGCTAACTATGGCTACACCTTC. Its protein is CSVEDAANYGYTF.

The rearrangement uses TRBV4-3 and TRBJ2-2, with D maybe TRBD1 (6 bases). The germline gives CDR1 LGHNA, CDR2 YSLEER. V was clipped by 7 bases and J by 4 bases, with 13 bases between them. This CDR3 is built from 14 residues. CDR3 residues: CASTVQGSTGELFF. CDR3 DNA: TGCGCCAGCACGGTACAGGGAAGCACCGGGGAGCTGTTTTTT.

The chain is built from TRBV4-1 and TRBJ1-4; a possible D gene is TRBD1 (5 bases). The CDR3 has 15 amino acids. The ends were cut back, 8 bases at V and 7 bases at J, with 20 bases in the middle. Germline CDR1 MGHRA, CDR2 YSYEKL. The CDR3 loop is CASQPRDPLGEKLFF. The CDR3 coding sequence is TGCGCCAGCCAGCCGCGGGACCCCCTTGGTGAAAAACTGTTTTTT.

V usage is TRBV5-1 and J usage is TRBJ2-5; TRBD2 matches 9 bases. Unmatched junction bases numbered 1, after V lost 2 bases and J lost 5 bases. The CDR3 length is 13 residues. The germline gives CDR1 SGHRS, CDR2 YFSETQ. The CDR3: CASSLAGGETQYF. CDR3 coding DNA: TGCGCCAGCAGCTTAGCGGGAGGTGAGACCCAGTACTTC.

V is TRBV3-1 (or the pseudogene TRBV3-2) and J is TRBJ2-3; 10 nucleotides agree with TRBD1. There are 16 residues in the CDR3. The germline V gene encodes CDR1 LGHDT and CDR2 YNNKEL (reference sequence). V was clipped by 4 bases and J by 1 base; unmatched bases: 5. The chain's CDR3 is CASSLLGQGGTDTQYF. In DNA form, the CDR3 reads TGTGCCAGCAGCCTGCTAGGACAGGGGGGCACAGATACGCAGTATTTT.

This clone showed up just a few times. The chain combines TRBV28 with TRBJ1-5; D remains unclear. Between the trimmed V and J ends, which lost 4 bases and 2 bases, there was a span of 9 bases. The germline V gene encodes CDR1 MDHEN and CDR2 SYDVKM. There are 14 residues in the CDR3. CDR3 region: CASSSAGGNQPQHF. For the CDR3, the DNA is TGTGCCAGCAGTTCGGCCGGGGGCAATCAGCCCCAGCATTTT.

V gene TRBV7-8 combines with J gene TRBJ2-1; 10 bases are shared with TRBD1. The trim removed 6 bases at V and 1 base at J, leaving 9 bases unmatched. Germline CDR1 SGHVS, CDR2 FQNEAQ. This CDR3 comprises 17 residues. The CDR3 here is CASSGPGTGESYNEQFF. In DNA, the CDR3 is TGTGCCAGCAGTGGGCCCGGGACAGGGGAGTCCTACAATGAGCAGTTCTTC.

V is TRBV18 and J is TRBJ2-7, with TRBD2 identical over 11 bases. This CDR3 has 15 amino acids. Looked up from germline, CDR1 is KGHSH and CDR2 is LQKENI. V was pared by 6 bases and J by 0 bases, with 4 bases of the junction left unmatched. DNA for the CDR3: TGTGCCAGCTCCCCGGGACTAGCGGACTCCTACGAGCAGTACTTC. This gives the protein CASSPGLADSYEQYF.

The rearrangement uses TRBV5-1 and TRBJ2-5, with D tentatively TRBD1 (5 bases). Trimming shortened V by 4 bases and J by 5 bases, and 12 bases separated the two germline ends. The CDR3 is made up of 13 amino acids. In germline, CDR1 is SGHRS, CDR2 YFSETQ. The CDR3 DNA is TGCGCCAGCAGCCGTGACAGCTGGGAGACCCAGTACTTC. It is translated as CASSRDSWETQYF.

This chain uses TRBV19 with TRBJ2-4; 9 bases align to TRBD1. CDR3 length: 14 amino acids. Trimming at V came to 7 bases and at J to 8 bases, leaving 9 bases not matched to a gene. The germline gives CDR1 LNHDA, CDR2 SQIVND (reference sequence). CDR3 coding DNA: TGTGCCAGTACCACAGGGGGCGCGGGGGACATTCAGTACTTC. It translates to CASTTGGAGDIQYF.

Notes on this clone: Other nucleotide sequences from this sample produce the same CDR3. The chain employs TRBV28 and TRBJ2-7; D perhaps matches TRBD2 (5 bases). Trimming stripped 3 bases from V and 1 base from J, with 10 bases between. The germline V gene encodes CDR1 MDHEN and CDR2 SYDVKM. The CDR3 spans 14 residues. CDR3 sequence: CASSLLAPSYEQYF. DNA of the CDR3: TGTGCCAGCAGTTTGTTAGCGCCTTCCTACGAGCAGTACTTC. Drawing the rest from reference TRBV28 and TRBJ2-7, the complete variable domain is DVKVTQSSRYLVKRTGEKVFLECVQDMDHENMFWYRQDPGLGLRLIYFSYDVKMKEKGDIPEGYSVSREKKERFSLILESASTNQTSMYLCASSLLAPSYEQYFGPGTRLTVT.

The chain combines TRBV6-5 with TRBJ2-5, with 11 bases aligning to TRBD2. The junction had 2 bases not matched to a gene; V was cut back by 7 bases and J by 4 bases. This CDR3 contains 13 residues. Germline V gene lookup returns CDR1 MNHEY and CDR2 SVGAGI. CDR3 sequence (DNA): TGTGCCAGCAACCTAGCGGGAGGAGAGACCCAGTACTTC. It yields the protein CASNLAGGETQYF.

The chain carries TRBV18 and TRBJ2-3; TRBD2 agrees at 11 bases. The germline V gene encodes CDR1 KGHSH and CDR2 LQKENI. The CDR3 sequence is 18 residues long. Losses at the gene ends were 3 bases for V and 0 bases for J; bases not matched to a gene: 8. The CDR3 loop is CASSPITSGRASTDTQYF. As DNA, the CDR3 is TGTGCCAGCTCACCGATAACTAGCGGGAGAGCTAGCACAGATACGCAGTATTTT.

The J gene is TRBJ2-1, the V gene TRBV19; D is undetermined. From germline, CDR1 is LNHDA and CDR2 SQIVND (reference sequence). Trimming shortened V by 6 bases and J by 2 bases, and 11 bases separated the two germline ends. CDR3 size: 14 residues. CDR3 loop: CASRRPGAYNEQFF. In DNA form, the CDR3 reads TGTGCCAGTAGACGCCCAGGCGCCTACAATGAGCAGTTCTTC.

The count of this clone is one. The V gene is TRBV19, the J gene TRBJ1-3, with 9 bases matching TRBD1. The CDR3 runs 15 residues. V gave up 6 bases and J gave up 1 base; unmatched junction bases: 4. CDR1 and CDR2 from the germline V gene are LNHDA and SQIVND (reference sequence). CDR3 sequence reads: CASRTGGISGNTIYF. Written as DNA, the CDR3 is TGTGCCAGTAGGACAGGGGGGATTTCTGGAAACACCATATATTTT.

The chain has TRBV29-1 and TRBJ2-7, with 9 bases that match TRBD2. The V and J ends lost 3 bases and 5 bases, in that order; junction bases with no gene match: 8. This CDR3 comprises 14 residues. Germline-derived CDR1 and CDR2 are SQVTM and ANQGSEA. CDR3 protein: CSVDAVAGAHEQYF. The CDR3 region has the DNA TGCAGCGTTGATGCGGTAGCGGGAGCCCACGAGCAGTACTTC.

V usage is TRBV3-1 (or the pseudogene TRBV3-2) and J usage is TRBJ2-3, with D perhaps matching TRBD1 (6 bases). CDR1 and CDR2 from the germline V gene are LGHDT and YNNKEL (reference sequence). There are 17 residues in the CDR3. With 3 bases removed from V and 1 base from J, the gap between germline ends came to 17 bases. CDR3 in amino acids: CASSHHRRRQGTDTQYF. The CDR3 nucleotides are TGTGCCAGCAGCCACCATCGCCGACGACAGGGCACAGATACGCAGTATTTT.

The sample holds one count of this clone. The chain is built from TRBV12-2 and TRBJ2-3; the table's D call TRBD1 went unverified against the DNA. TRBV12-2 is reported as a pseudogene. This CDR3 region has 16 residues. CDR3 loop: CASRLWDSGSTDTQYF. CDR3 coding DNA: TGTGCAAGTCGCCTATGGGACAGTGGGAGCACAGATACGCAGTATTTT.